These 27 T cell receptor beta chains originate from one sample sequenced in a study of cytomegalovirus exposure and HLA in healthy donors. PCR involved 60 Vbeta and 13 Jbeta primers. Generated by immunoSEQ multiplex PCR, the TCRdb table keeps only in-frame clones and is missing some. The repertoire includes some 170,000 clones, just over 70% of them detected once, and approximately 5% sits in the top ten. Sequenced sample: PBMCs. Receptors were obtained from a man between 18 and 35 years old in good health and CMV-seropositive.

The chain recombines TRBV2 with TRBJ2-3; D is possibly TRBD2 (6 bases). V was shortened by 3 bases and J by 2 bases, with 12 bases between the two germline ends. This CDR3 contains 15 residues. The germline gives CDR1 SNHLY, CDR2 FYNNEI. CDR3 DNA: TGTGCCAGCAGTGAGGCGGGGTTTCACACAGATACGCAGTATTTT. Encoded protein: CASSEAGFHTDTQYF.

The table lists this clone with a few counts. This chain links TRBV18 with TRBJ1-4, with 8 positions matching TRBD1. J lost 8 bases, V lost 4 bases, and 3 bases had no gene match. Germline values: CDR1 KGHSH, CDR2 LQKENI. CDR3 length equals 13 residues. CDR3 in amino acids: CASSRGQDEKLFF. CDR3 DNA: TGTGCCAGCTCACGGGGACAGGACGAAAAACTGTTTTTT.

J is TRBJ1-4 and V is TRBV6-1, with D hard to call. V lost 8 bases and J lost 5, with 9 bases in between. This CDR3 is built from 12 residues. The germline V gene encodes CDR1 MNHNS and CDR2 SASEGT. Here the CDR3 reads CASRLVNEKLFF. CDR3 sequence (DNA): TGTGCCAGCCGACTCGTAAATGAAAAACTGTTTTTT.

This sequence joins TRBV6-1 and TRBJ2-5; the D gene is possibly TRBD2 (6 bases). V was trimmed by 3 bases and J by 1 base, leaving 15 bases between them. Germline CDR1 reads MNHNS; CDR2 reads SASEGT. The CDR3 runs 16 residues. CDR3 amino acids: CASSDWDSTFQETQYF. The CDR3 coding sequence is TGTGCCAGCAGTGATTGGGACTCGACATTCCAAGAGACCCAGTACTTC.

CDR3 region: CASSLRPGQALNNEQFF. The CDR3 DNA is TGTGCCAGCAGCTTAAGGCCTGGACAGGCCCTTAACAATGAGCAGTTCTTC. The chain links TRBV7-3 to TRBJ2-1, with 7 bases fitting TRBD1. CDR1 is SGHTA and CDR2 is FQGTGA in the germline V gene. J gave up 5 bases and V 1 base, and 11 bases lay outside the gene matches. The CDR3 spans 17 residues.

The chain joins TRBV6-1 to TRBJ2-7, with D possibly TRBD2 on 5 matching bases. V shed 1 base and J shed 0 bases, with 13 bases lying between them. Germline CDR1 reads MNHNS; CDR2 reads SASEGT. The length of the CDR3 is 16 residues. Here the CDR3 reads CASSEDLGSLSYEQYV. CDR3 sequence (DNA): TGTGCCAGCAGTGAAGACTTAGGGAGCCTCTCCTACGAGCAGTACGTC.

The chain couples TRBV11-2 to TRBJ2-1, with 8 bases fitting TRBD2. The CDR3 runs to 16 residues. The trim removed 4 bases at V and 5 bases at J, leaving 10 bases unmatched. Germline values: CDR1 SGHAT, CDR2 FQNNGV. The CDR3 nucleotides read TGTGCCAGCAGCTACCAACTAGCGGCCAGAGACAATGAGCAGTTCTTC. Its protein is CASSYQLAARDNEQFF.

This chain uses TRBV7-2 with TRBJ1-1, with 9 nucleotides matching TRBD1. The CDR3 length is 13 residues. Trimming at V came to 4 bases and at J to 4 bases, leaving 1 base not matched to a gene. Germline V gives CDR1 SGHTA, CDR2 FQGNSA. CDR3 DNA sequence: TGTGCCAGCAGCTGGGACAGGGCCACTGAAGCTTTCTTT. It translates to CASSWDRATEAFF.

The chain is built from TRBV6-6 and TRBJ2-7; tentatively, D is TRBD1 (5 bases). CDR1 and CDR2 from the germline V gene are MNHNY and SVGAGI (reference sequence). Trimming shortened V by 5 bases and J by 6 bases, and 14 bases separated the two germline ends. The CDR3 has 13 amino acids. CDR3 residues: CASSLQGTGEQYV. DNA for the CDR3: TGTGCCAGCAGTCTCCAGGGTACGGGCGAGCAGTACGTC.

This clone was detected a few times. The V call is TRBV2, the J call TRBJ2-7, with D possibly being TRBD1 (6 bases). V lost 5 bases and J lost 4, with 9 bases in between. The CDR3 has 12 amino acids. Per the germline V gene, CDR1 is SNHLY and CDR2 is FYNNEI. The CDR3 sequence: CASSLTGYEQYV. The CDR3 DNA reads TGTGCCAGCAGTCTCACAGGGTACGAGCAGTACGTC.

CDR3 DNA: TGTGCCAGCAGTTCTGCGGGGGGGTACAATGAGCAGTTCTTC. It specifies CASSSAGGYNEQFF. The chain joins TRBV6-5 to TRBJ2-1; TRBD2 matches 9 bases. The trim removed 4 bases at V and 4 bases at J, leaving 2 bases unmatched. Germline V gene sequence: CDR1 MNHEY, CDR2 SVGAGI. This CDR3 is built from 14 residues.

The V and J genes are TRBV28 and TRBJ1-1; D not resolved. CDR3 length: 11 residues. V was clipped by 10 bases and J by 0 bases, with 6 bases between them. Germline values: CDR1 MDHEN, CDR2 SYDVKM. CDR3 loop: CATQLNTEAFF. CDR3 sequence (DNA): TGTGCCACCCAATTGAACACTGAAGCTTTCTTT.

The chain links TRBV5-1 to TRBJ2-3, with 13 bases aligning to TRBD2. CDR3 length: 14 amino acids. CDR1 is SGHRS and CDR2 is YFSETQ in the germline V gene. J was trimmed by 6 bases and V by 5 bases; bases with no gene match: 3. CDR3 nucleotide sequence: TGCGCCAGCAGACTAGCGGGGGGGCTGGATACGCAGTATTTT. This translates into CASRLAGGLDTQYF.

The sample holds one count of this clone. CDR3 sequence: CASSDDRGIGYTF. In DNA, the CDR3 is TGCGCCAGCAGCGACGACAGGGGAATTGGCTACACCTTC. The gene calls are TRBV5-1 and TRBJ1-2; 8 bases align to TRBD1. The CDR3 has 13 amino acids. Per the germline V gene, CDR1 is SGHRS and CDR2 is YFSETQ. J gave up 7 bases and V 4 bases, and 6 bases lay outside the gene matches.

V and J are TRBV28 and TRBJ2-2, with D possibly matching TRBD1 (6 bases). Germline assignment: CDR1 MDHEN and CDR2 SYDVKM. The CDR3 sequence is 14 residues long. The V end was cut by 5 bases, the J end by 5 bases, with 12 bases between. CDR3 sequence: CASSPSDRTGELFF. The CDR3 DNA sequence: TGTGCCAGCAGTCCTTCGGACAGAACCGGGGAGCTGTTTTTT. Full variable domain (outside the CDR3, taken from reference TRBV28 and TRBJ2-2): DVKVTQSSRYLVKRTGEKVFLECVQDMDHENMFWYRQDPGLGLRLIYFSYDVKMKEKGDIPEGYSVSREKKERFSLILESASTNQTSMYLCASSPSDRTGELFFGEGSRLTVL.

The chain uses TRBV6-5 and TRBJ1-2; no firm D call. The CDR3 runs 13 residues. V lost 0 bases to trimming and J lost 4 bases, with 6 bases between them. CDR1 and CDR2 (germline): MNHEY, SVGAGI. As DNA, the CDR3 is TGTGCCAGCAGTTACTCAAGGAGCTATGGCTACACCTTC. It is translated as CASSYSRSYGYTF.

V gene TRBV6-5 combines with J gene TRBJ1-2, with 7 bases that match TRBD1. The CDR3 has 16 residues. Germline V gene data show CDR1 as MNHEY and CDR2 as SVGAGI. V lost 4 bases and J lost 1; bases outside the gene matches: 9. CDR3 nucleotide sequence: TGTGCCAGCAGTTCCCGGACAGGAACCATTAACTATGGCTACACCTTC. Its translation: CASSSRTGTINYGYTF.

In its sample, this clone was seen a few times. The CDR3 is CASSQTGTGIGANVLTF. The CDR3 region has the DNA TGTGCCAGCTCACAAACCGGGACAGGGATTGGGGCCAACGTCCTGACTTTC. The V call is TRBV18, the J call TRBJ2-6; 9 bases line up with TRBD1. The CDR3 is 17 residues long. Germline V CDR1 and CDR2: KGHSH, LQKENI. Trimming took 4 bases from V and 3 from J; bases not matched to a gene: 7.

The rearrangement uses TRBV2 and TRBJ1-1, with TRBD1 identical over 8 bases. The V gene end was trimmed by 7 bases and the J gene end by 1 base; junction bases not matched to a gene: 5. CDR1 SNHLY and CDR2 FYNNEI come from the germline V gene. This CDR3 region has 14 residues. The DNA for the CDR3 is TGTGCCAGCACCCGGGACAGGAGGAACACTGAAGCTTTCTTT. Encoded protein: CASTRDRRNTEAFF.

The V gene is TRBV5-1, the J gene TRBJ1-3; no firm D call. Germline CDR1 is SGHRS and CDR2 is YFSETQ. CDR3 length equals 17 residues. Trimming removed 0 bases at V and 1 base at J, with 14 bases between. CDR3 residues: CASSLVGSRTSGNTIYF. The CDR3 DNA sequence: TGCGCCAGCAGCTTGGTGGGCAGCCGAACTTCTGGAAACACCATATATTTT.

This clone was seen a few times. The chain recombines TRBV30 with TRBJ1-5; 12 nucleotides align to TRBD1. This CDR3 comprises 16 residues. Germline CDR1 is GTSNPN and CDR2 is SVGIG (reference sequence). The J segment lost 7 bases and the V segment lost 3 bases, leaving 10 bases of the junction unmatched. DNA of the CDR3: TGTGCCTGGAGGACCGGGACAGGGGGCGCCGGCCAGCCCCAGCATTTT. Amino acid sequence: CAWRTGTGGAGQPQHF.

The chain carries TRBV19 and TRBJ1-5; 9 bases match TRBD1. The CDR3 is made up of 15 amino acids. Germline CDR1 LNHDA, CDR2 SQIVND (reference sequence). V dropped 5 bases and J dropped 4; count of bases not matched to a gene: 6. CDR3 loop: CASSGGTGRNQPQHF. CDR3 nucleotides: TGTGCCAGTAGTGGTGGGACAGGGCGTAATCAGCCCCAGCATTTT.

The rearrangement links TRBV6-1 to TRBJ1-2; weak D call: TRBD1 (5 bases). The CDR3 length is 13 residues. Trimming removed 4 bases at V and 5 bases at J, with 11 bases between. From germline, CDR1 is MNHNS and CDR2 SASEGT. CDR3 sequence reads: CASSVRVGYGYTF. The CDR3 nucleotides read TGTGCCAGCAGTGTCAGGGTAGGGTATGGCTACACCTTC.

This chain joins TRBV11-3 and TRBJ2-7; maybe TRBD2 (6 bases). The CDR3 runs to 15 residues. Germline V gene lookup returns CDR1 SGHNT and CDR2 YENEEA. The germline V and J ends were trimmed by 5 bases and 7 bases, with 21 bases remaining between them. The DNA for the CDR3 is TGTGCCAGCAGCGCCGGGACTCTACGAGGAGAGGAGCAGTACGTC. As protein: CASSAGTLRGEEQYV.

This sequence joins TRBV7-9 and TRBJ1-2; D gene ambiguous. The V end lost 4 bases, the J end lost 4 bases, and 19 bases lay between the germline ends. Germline values: CDR1 SEHNR, CDR2 FQNEAQ (reference sequence). This CDR3 has 16 residues. The CDR3 DNA reads TGTGCCAGCAGCTCCACCCGAGGGCCAGGTTTCTATGGCTACACCTTC. It encodes CASSSTRGPGFYGYTF.

The chain joins TRBV5-4 to TRBJ2-5, with D perhaps matching TRBD1 (5 bases). CDR1 is SGHNT and CDR2 is YYREEE in the germline V gene (reference sequence). The CDR3 runs to 14 residues. Trimming stripped 2 bases from V and 5 bases from J, with 13 bases between. The CDR3 DNA follows: TGTGCCAGCAGCTTTGGGCAGGGCCAGGAGACCCAGTACTTC. Translation gives CASSFGQGQETQYF.

The chain uses TRBV7-9 and TRBJ2-7; 7 bases match TRBD1. Germline CDR1 is SEHNR and CDR2 is FQNEAQ (reference sequence). V trimming: 5 bases; J trimming: 3 bases; junction bases outside the gene matches: 7. There are 14 residues in the CDR3. The CDR3 region has the DNA TGTGCCAGCAGCCCTGACAGGGCGGGCTACGAGCAGTACGTC. The encoded protein is CASSPDRAGYEQYV.